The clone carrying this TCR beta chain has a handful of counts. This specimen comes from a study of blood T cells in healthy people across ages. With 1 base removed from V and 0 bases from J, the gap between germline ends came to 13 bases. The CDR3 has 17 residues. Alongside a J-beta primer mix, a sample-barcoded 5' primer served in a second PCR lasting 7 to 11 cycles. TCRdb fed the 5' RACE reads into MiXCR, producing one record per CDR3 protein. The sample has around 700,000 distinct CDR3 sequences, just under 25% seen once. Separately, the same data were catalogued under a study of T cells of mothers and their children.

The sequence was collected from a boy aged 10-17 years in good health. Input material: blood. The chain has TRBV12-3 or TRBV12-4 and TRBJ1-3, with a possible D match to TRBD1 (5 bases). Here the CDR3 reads CASSLGLSGASGNTIYF. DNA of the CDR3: TGTGCCAGCAGTTTAGGACTTTCCGGGGCCTCTGGAAACACCATATATTTT.